The sequence of this T cell receptor (beta chain) was determined in a study of OX40 agonist ivuxolimab in advanced cancers. For the study at large: A diagnosis of hepatocellular carcinoma, melanoma, renal cell or head and neck cancer was present in dose-escalation patients.

Blood was sampled at baseline, cycle 4 day 1, and cycle 7 day 1. Method: immunoSEQ multiplex PCR; TCRdb's copy keeps in-frame clones and lacks some. The table lists some 96,000 clones, about four fifths of them singletons, with more than 1.1% in the top ten. The specimen comprised CD4+ or CD8+ T cells sorted from blood, sampled in a trial of the OX40 agonist ivuxolimab. The receptor comes from an adult with an advanced solid tumor such as melanoma, head and neck, liver or kidney cancer.

The CDR3 protein is CASSELTGAYNEQFF. The CDR3 DNA reads TGTGCCAGCAGTGAACTTACAGGGGCCTACAATGAGCAGTTCTTC. The V gene is TRBV2, the J gene TRBJ2-1; 7 bases line up with TRBD1. V was clipped by 2 bases and J by 2 bases; unmatched bases: 3. Germline V gene lookup returns CDR1 SNHLY and CDR2 FYNNEI. This CDR3 has 15 amino acids.